The 30 T cell receptor beta chains below come from one sample, sequenced in a study of shared clonotypes between healthy human individuals. Data came from immunoSEQ multiplex PCR; TCRdb stores just in-frame clones and leaves some out. Of 2 million to 2.5 million clones in the sample, approximately 94% were seen once. Input material: naive CD4+ T cells sorted from blood. Subset noted: CD45RA+ positively selected. These receptors all come from a man between 18 and 35 years old in good health.

This chain links TRBV14 with TRBJ2-5; either TRBD1 or TRBD2 may supply D (5 bases each). The germline V gene has CDR1 SGHDN and CDR2 FVKESK. V shed 1 base and J shed 9 bases, with 15 bases lying between them. The CDR3 contains 14 residues. CDR3 amino acids: CASSQGGVRGSQYF. CDR3 sequence (DNA): TGTGCCAGCAGCCAAGGAGGGGTCCGAGGGTCCCAGTACTTC.

The chain uses TRBV18 and TRBJ2-1; D possibly corresponds to TRBD2 (6 bases). This CDR3 has 12 residues. The V gene's germline CDR1 is KGHSH and CDR2 LQKENI. The V end lost 2 bases, the J end lost 13 bases, and 12 bases lay between the germline ends. The CDR3 DNA follows: TGTGCCAGCTCACCAGGTGAGCGGGCCCAGTTCTTC. It translates to CASSPGERAQFF.

V usage is TRBV6-6 and J usage is TRBJ1-1; 12 nucleotides line up with TRBD1. After removal of 7 bases from V and 5 bases from J, the junction contained 8 bases not matched to a gene. The CDR3 sequence is 15 residues long. From germline, CDR1 is MNHNY and CDR2 SVGAGI (reference sequence). CDR3 bases: TGTGCCAGCACTCGGGACAGGGGGCAACGGACTGAAGCTTTCTTT. This gives the protein CASTRDRGQRTEAFF.

The V and J genes are TRBV19 and TRBJ1-6; 7 bases are a match to TRBD1. Trimming removed 3 bases from V and 8 bases from J; junction bases left unmatched: 7. This CDR3 is built from 15 residues. Germline V gene lookup returns CDR1 LNHDA and CDR2 SQIVND (reference sequence). CDR3 loop: CASSIIIDRDSPLHF. The DNA of the CDR3 is TGTGCCAGTAGTATTATAATCGACAGGGATTCACCCCTCCACTTT.

The chain links TRBV27 to TRBJ1-6; D not certain. CDR1 MNHEY and CDR2 SMNVEV come from the germline V gene (reference sequence). The CDR3 loop spans 15 amino acids. V was shortened by 5 bases and J by 8 bases, with 16 bases between the two germline ends. The CDR3 region is CASSPLGKGDSPLHF. The DNA for the CDR3 is TGTGCCAGCAGTCCTCTCGGGAAAGGAGATTCACCCCTCCACTTT.

The V gene is TRBV30, the J gene TRBJ1-6; 7 bases align to TRBD1. The CDR3 loop spans 14 amino acids. CDR1 and CDR2 from the germline V gene are GTSNPN and SVGIG (reference sequence). Unmatched junction bases numbered 11, after V lost 8 bases and J lost 7 bases. The CDR3 region is CAGTHRGSNSPLHF. The CDR3 nucleotides are TGTGCCGGGACACACAGGGGCTCCAATTCACCCCTCCACTTT.

The chain employs TRBV5-6 and TRBJ2-1, with 12 positions matching TRBD2. Trimming took 0 bases from V and 1 from J; bases not matched to a gene: 2. The CDR3 loop spans 17 amino acids. Germline V gives CDR1 SGHDT, CDR2 YYEEEE. The CDR3 reads CASSLGLAGVSYNEQFF. The CDR3 coding sequence is TGTGCCAGCAGCTTGGGACTAGCGGGGGTATCCTACAATGAGCAGTTCTTC.

This rearrangement joins TRBV7-2 to TRBJ2-7; 11 nucleotides agree with TRBD2. The junction had 10 bases not matched to a gene; V was cut back by 5 bases and J by 4 bases. CDR1 and CDR2 (germline): SGHTA, FQGNSA. This CDR3 has 16 residues. The CDR3 bases are TGTGCCAGCAGCCACGACAAACTAGCGGGGGATTACGAGCAGTACTTC. This encodes CASSHDKLAGDYEQYF.

The CDR3 spells CACGGYNEQFF. Written as DNA, the CDR3 is TGTGCCTGTGGGGGGTACAATGAGCAGTTCTTC. V is TRBV11-2 and J is TRBJ2-1; D perhaps matches TRBD2 (6 bases). Germline CDR1 reads SGHAT; CDR2 reads FQNNGV. Trimming shortened V by 11 bases and J by 4 bases, and 9 bases separated the two germline ends. The CDR3 length is 11 residues.

Turning to this clone: Distinct nucleotide sequences in the sample also encode this CDR3. V and J are TRBV19 and TRBJ2-5, with 11 bases matching TRBD2. CDR3 size: 15 residues. CDR1 and CDR2 (germline): LNHDA, SQIVND (reference sequence). V was clipped by 5 bases and J by 0 bases; unmatched bases: 2. DNA of the CDR3: TGTGCCAGTAGTGTGGGACTAGCGGACCAAGAGACCCAGTACTTC. It encodes CASSVGLADQETQYF.

The sample holds a few counts of this clone. V gene TRBV11-2 combines with J gene TRBJ1-6; TRBD1 might be the D (6 bases). Trimming removed 5 bases from V and 6 bases from J, with 14 bases in between. Germline V gives CDR1 SGHAT, CDR2 FQNNGV. There are 15 residues in the CDR3. The CDR3 sequence: CASSPGGGTNSPLHF. CDR3 sequence (DNA): TGTGCCAGCAGCCCGGGAGGGGGGACTAATTCACCCCTCCACTTT. Combining the CDR3 with reference TRBV11-2 and TRBJ1-6 gives the whole variable domain EAGVAQSPRYKIIEKRQSVAFWCNPISGHATLYWYQQILGQGPKLLIQFQNNGVVDDSQLPKDRFSAERLKGVDSTLKIQPAKLEDSAVYLCASSPGGGTNSPLHFGNGTRLTVT.

V is TRBV21-1 and J is TRBJ2-7; the table's D gene call, TRBD2, was not cross checked with the DNA. TRBV21-1 counts as a pseudogene. The CDR3 runs 15 residues. The CDR3, as DNA: TGTGCCGGCGTGATTACTAGCGGGAGGAAGTGGGAGCAGTACTTC. Amino acids: CAGVITSGRKWEQYF.

V is TRBV29-1 and J is TRBJ1-6, with no clear D. This CDR3 contains 13 residues. Between the trimmed V and J ends, which lost 6 bases and 0 bases, there was a span of 6 bases. CDR1 is SQVTM, CDR2 ANQGSEA, per germline. The CDR3 is CSVGSSYNSPLHF. In DNA form, the CDR3 reads TGCAGCGTAGGAAGCTCCTATAATTCACCCCTCCACTTT.

This chain connects TRBV19 to TRBJ2-6, with D possibly matching TRBD1 (5 bases). The germline V and J ends were trimmed by 2 bases and 0 bases, with 8 bases remaining between them. CDR1 LNHDA and CDR2 SQIVND come from the germline V gene (reference sequence). The CDR3 runs to 16 residues. The CDR3 reads CASSIQGLSGANVLTF. The DNA for the CDR3 is TGTGCCAGTAGTATACAGGGCCTCTCTGGGGCCAACGTCCTGACTTTC. The variable domain in full, with the rest retrieved from reference TRBV19 and TRBJ2-6, is DGGITQSPKYLFRKEGQNVTLSCEQNLNHDAMYWYRQDPGQGLRLIYYSQIVNDFQKGDIAEGYSVSREKKESFPLTVTSAQKNPTAFYLCASSIQGLSGANVLTFGAGSRLTVL.

This clone was detected a few times. V gene TRBV28 combines with J gene TRBJ1-6, with D unresolved. Trimming cost V 7 bases and J 6 bases, with 13 bases left between them. CDR1 is MDHEN, CDR2 SYDVKM, per germline. The CDR3 is 14 amino acids. CDR3 region: CASNYPLRNSPLHF. The DNA for the CDR3 is TGTGCCAGCAATTACCCCCTACGTAATTCACCCCTCCACTTT.

A remark on this clone: At the DNA level, this CDR3 is encoded by other sequences in the same sample as well. The chain is built from TRBV2 and TRBJ2-7; D not certain. The ends were cut back, 2 bases at V and 6 bases at J, with 5 bases in the middle. The CDR3 is made up of 11 amino acids. Germline V lookup: CDR1 SNHLY, CDR2 FYNNEI. The CDR3 reads CASSERVEQYF. In nucleotides, the CDR3 is TGTGCCAGCAGTGAAAGGGTCGAGCAGTACTTC.

This chain links TRBV12-5 with TRBJ2-3; possible D gene TRBD2, 7 bases. The CDR3 sequence is 16 residues long. The V gene lost 0 bases and the J gene lost 2 bases, with 12 bases spanning the gap. Looked up from germline, CDR1 is LGHNT and CDR2 is FRNRAP. CDR3 DNA sequence: TGTGCTAGTGGTTTGGTAATCGCGGGGGCCACAGATACGCAGTATTTT. Its protein is CASGLVIAGATDTQYF.

This rearrangement joins TRBV30 to TRBJ2-2; perhaps TRBD1 as D (5 bases). V lost 3 bases and J lost 2, with 10 bases in between. CDR1 GTSNPN and CDR2 SVGIG come from the germline V gene (reference sequence). The CDR3 totals 14 residues. As DNA, the CDR3 is TGTGCCTGGAGCTCCGACAGTAACACCGGGGAGCTGTTTTTT. Translated: CAWSSDSNTGELFF.

Details on this clone: Other DNA sequences from this sample encode an identical CDR3 as well. The chain's CDR3 is CASSGTGGTEAFF. CDR3 DNA: TGTGCCAGCAGCGGGACAGGGGGAACTGAAGCTTTCTTT. This chain uses TRBV9 with TRBJ1-1; the match to TRBD1 covers 10 bases. Trimming removed 3 bases from V and 5 bases from J; junction bases left unmatched: 1. The germline CDR1 and CDR2 sequences are SGDLS and YYNGEE. The CDR3 is 13 residues long.

As concerns this clone: Other DNA sequences in this specimen translate into the identical CDR3. The rearrangement joins TRBV7-9 to TRBJ1-1; maybe TRBD1 (5 bases). Germline CDR1 reads SEHNR; CDR2 reads FQNEAQ (reference sequence). The CDR3 totals 14 residues. Trimming pared 5 bases from V and 0 bases from J, leaving 10 bases between. CDR3 coding DNA: TGTGCCAGCAGCCTGGGGCAGATGAACACTGAAGCTTTCTTT. Translating it yields CASSLGQMNTEAFF.

This clone is a singleton in its sample. This sample includes further DNA sequences coding for the same CDR3. The chain is built from TRBV28 and TRBJ1-4, with 7 bases identical to TRBD1. Germline values: CDR1 MDHEN, CDR2 SYDVKM. The ends lost 1 base at V and 8 bases at J; junction bases unmatched: 4. This CDR3 contains 14 residues. This chain's CDR3 is CASSLSGGGEKLFF. The CDR3 DNA is TGTGCCAGCAGTTTATCAGGGGGTGGGGAAAAACTGTTTTTT.

This sequence joins TRBV18 and TRBJ2-7, with 8 bases lining up with TRBD1. The junction had 5 bases not matched to a gene; V was cut back by 3 bases and J by 1 base. The CDR3 is 15 residues long. Per germline, CDR1 KGHSH and CDR2 LQKENI. CDR3 residues: CASSPDRVRSYEQYF. Here the CDR3 DNA reads TGTGCCAGCTCACCGGACAGGGTACGATCCTACGAGCAGTACTTC.

To note about this clone: The junction departs from the called germline gene at one end, perhaps through a read error. The V and J genes are TRBV18 and TRBJ1-5; D is perhaps TRBD1 (5 bases). This CDR3 is built from 19 residues. Germline assignment: CDR1 KGHSH and CDR2 LQKENI. CDR3 loop: CASSPRPGSRLDSNQPQHF. The CDR3 DNA sequence: TGTGCCAGCTCACCGAGGCCAGGGAGCAGACTAGATAGCAATCAGCCTCAGCATTTT.

CDR3: CAWSRGWHGYTF. CDR3 nucleotide sequence: TGTGCCTGGAGCCGGGGCTGGCATGGCTACACCTTC. V usage is TRBV30 and J usage is TRBJ1-2; tentative D call: TRBD1 (5 bases). V was cut by 3 bases and J by 6 bases, with 11 bases left in between. Germline V gives CDR1 GTSNPN, CDR2 SVGIG (reference sequence). CDR3 length: 12 residues.

V is TRBV5-1 and J is TRBJ2-5; 9 bases line up with TRBD1. The CDR3 sequence is 15 residues long. V lost 4 bases and J lost 5; bases outside the gene matches: 9. Germline CDR1 reads SGHRS; CDR2 reads YFSETQ. The CDR3 bases are TGCGCCAGCAGCGGCCGGACAGGGGATGGGGAGACCCAGTACTTC. This sequence encodes CASSGRTGDGETQYF.

The V call is TRBV6-5, the J call TRBJ1-1; 8 nucleotides align to TRBD1. This CDR3 is built from 14 residues. Germline lookup yields CDR1 MNHEY and CDR2 SVGAGI. V was clipped by 4 bases and J by 5 bases; unmatched bases: 6. CDR3 DNA sequence: TGTGCCAGCAGTTGGACAGGGAAGGGGACTGAAGCTTTCTTT. Protein: CASSWTGKGTEAFF.

The chain combines TRBV10-3 with TRBJ2-5, with TRBD1 matching over 8 bases. Losses at the gene ends were 4 bases for V and 2 bases for J; bases not matched to a gene: 3. The CDR3 sequence is 14 residues long. Germline CDR1 is ENHRY and CDR2 is SYGVKD. CDR3 in DNA: TGTGCCATCAGTGCAACAGGGGGACAAGAGACCCAGTACTTC. As protein: CAISATGGQETQYF.

The chain carries TRBV28 and TRBJ1-6; TRBD1 matches 8 bases. CDR1 and CDR2 from the germline V gene are MDHEN and SYDVKM. The V gene end was trimmed by 6 bases and the J gene end by 7 bases; junction bases not matched to a gene: 14. The CDR3 has 17 amino acids. The CDR3 region has the DNA TGTGCCAGCAGATCTGACAGGGGAGTTGTGTTGAATTCACCCCTCCACTTT. It translates to CASRSDRGVVLNSPLHF.

This clone was detected a few times. The chain employs TRBV21-1 and TRBJ2-3; the table assigns TRBD1, which was not confirmed against the DNA. TRBV21-1 is a pseudogene. The CDR3 is 14 amino acids. CDR3 region: CATDRDRVPDTQYF. The CDR3 DNA reads as TGTGCCACTGACCGGGACAGGGTTCCAGATACGCAGTATTTT.

This sequence joins TRBV5-1 and TRBJ2-1; TRBD2 matches 12 bases. This CDR3 comprises 15 residues. Per germline, CDR1 SGHRS and CDR2 YFSETQ. The V gene end was trimmed by 6 bases and the J gene end by 8 bases; junction bases not matched to a gene: 9. CDR3: CASTSTSGRSDEQFF. CDR3 sequence (DNA): TGCGCCAGCACCTCGACTAGCGGGAGATCCGATGAGCAGTTCTTC. Drawing the rest from reference TRBV5-1 and TRBJ2-1, the complete variable domain is KAGVTQTPRYLIKTRGQQVTLSCSPISGHRSVSWYQQTPGQGLQFLFEYFSETQRNKGNFPGRFSGRQFSNSRSEMNVSTLELGDSALYLCASTSTSGRSDEQFFGPGTRLTVL.